One sample yielded the 10 T cell receptor beta chains listed below, sequenced in a study of patients and donors after allogeneic stem cell transplantation. Via MiXCR, TCRdb re-called the RT-PCR reads, giving one row per CDR3 protein. The sample lists about a million distinct CDR3 sequences, about 20% seen once, with 5.5% to 6.5% in the top ten. Sequenced input: blood, either unsorted or a sorted T cell fraction (not recorded which). These receptor sequences come from a human donor who was either an allogeneic HSCT recipient or a stem cell or donor lymphocyte infusion donor (not recorded which). It is not recorded whose cells these are; they may come from a transplant donor.

This clonotype was detected a few times. The V and J genes are TRBV4-3 and TRBJ1-4; D remains unclear. This CDR3 has 14 amino acids. V was pared by 1 base and J by 1 base, with 4 bases between. The germline V gene has CDR1 LGHNA and CDR2 YSLEER. CDR3 amino acids: CASSQVQTNEKLFF. The CDR3 DNA reads TGCGCCAGCAGCCAAGTTCAAACTAATGAAAAACTGTTTTTT.

This chain joins TRBV20-1 and TRBJ1-1; possible D gene TRBD1, 6 bases. This CDR3 spans 16 amino acids. Per the germline V gene, CDR1 is DFQATT and CDR2 is SNEGSKA (reference sequence). V shed 3 bases and J shed 1 base, with 18 bases lying between them. The CDR3 here is CSASDYEGGRNTEAFF. In DNA, the CDR3 is TGCAGTGCTAGTGACTATGAGGGGGGGAGGAACACTGAAGCTTTCTTT.

This clonotype was counted between two and nine times. V is TRBV20-1 and J is TRBJ2-2; tentative D call: TRBD2 (6 bases). The ends were cut back, 3 bases at V and 1 base at J, with 12 bases in the middle. The CDR3 is made up of 15 amino acids. CDR1 and CDR2 (germline): DFQATT, SNEGSKA (reference sequence). The DNA for the CDR3 is TGCAGTGCTAGGCCAGCGGGCCTGAACACCGGGGAGCTGTTTTTT. It translates to CSARPAGLNTGELFF.

The chain carries TRBV7-8 and TRBJ2-7; D may be TRBD1 (5 bases). CDR3 size: 13 residues. The V gene's germline CDR1 is SGHVS and CDR2 FQNEAQ. Trimming stripped 5 bases from V and 7 bases from J, with 15 bases between. CDR3 amino acids: CASSQTGAGEQYF. The CDR3 coding sequence is TGTGCCAGCAGCCAGACTGGGGCAGGGGAGCAGTACTTC.

The chain couples TRBV24-1 to TRBJ1-3, with D unresolved. V shed 9 bases and J shed 0 bases, with 17 bases lying between them. The CDR3 length is 16 residues. Per the germline V gene, CDR1 is KGHDR and CDR2 is SFDVKD. The CDR3 DNA reads as TGTGCCACCCGACCCTACTATAGAGTCTCTGGAAACACCATATATTTT. Amino acids: CATRPYYRVSGNTIYF.

V usage is TRBV3-1 and J usage is TRBJ2-7, with D unresolved. V lost 0 bases, J lost 0 bases, and 12 bases lay in between. The CDR3 sequence is 16 residues long. Germline CDR1 LGHDT, CDR2 YNNKEL (reference sequence). In DNA, the CDR3 is TGTGCCAGCAGCCAAGATCAGTACGGATACTCCTACGAGCAGTACTTC. Translated, it gives CASSQDQYGYSYEQYF.

The rearrangement uses TRBV7-3 and TRBJ2-7; 7 nucleotides match TRBD2. Germline V gives CDR1 SGHTA, CDR2 FQGTGA. Trimming at V came to 5 bases and at J to 10 bases, leaving 20 bases not matched to a gene. The CDR3 consists of 16 residues. The CDR3 loop reads CASSPLGDPRGVDQYF. CDR3 nucleotide sequence: TGTGCCAGCAGCCCACTTGGGGACCCCCGGGGGGTTGACCAGTACTTC.

This clonotype was observed a few times. The rearrangement uses TRBV6-2 or TRBV6-3 and TRBJ2-5; no reliable D call. V was trimmed by 5 bases and J by 0 bases, leaving 7 bases between them. The CDR3 contains 13 residues. The V gene's germline CDR1 is MNHEY and CDR2 SVGEGT. The CDR3, as DNA: TGTGCCAGCAGTGGGCACTACCAAGAGACCCAGTACTTC. Protein product: CASSGHYQETQYF.

This clonotype was seen more than once but under ten times. The gene calls are TRBV12-3 or TRBV12-4 and TRBJ1-4; a possible D gene is TRBD1 (6 bases). The CDR3 sequence is 13 residues long. V gave up 5 bases and J gave up 7 bases, with 11 bases separating them. CDR3 protein: CASSNRGGEKLFF. DNA of the CDR3: TGTGCCAGCAGTAATAGGGGGGGTGAAAAACTGTTTTTT.

The chain has TRBV29-1 and TRBJ2-1; tentatively, D is TRBD2 (5 bases). Per the germline V gene, CDR1 is SQVTM and CDR2 is ANQGSEA. The CDR3 loop spans 12 amino acids. Trimming pared 3 bases from V and 11 bases from J, leaving 14 bases between. The CDR3 bases are TGCAGCGTTGATCCCCCTGAGGGAAAGCAGTTCTTC. Translation: CSVDPPEGKQFF.